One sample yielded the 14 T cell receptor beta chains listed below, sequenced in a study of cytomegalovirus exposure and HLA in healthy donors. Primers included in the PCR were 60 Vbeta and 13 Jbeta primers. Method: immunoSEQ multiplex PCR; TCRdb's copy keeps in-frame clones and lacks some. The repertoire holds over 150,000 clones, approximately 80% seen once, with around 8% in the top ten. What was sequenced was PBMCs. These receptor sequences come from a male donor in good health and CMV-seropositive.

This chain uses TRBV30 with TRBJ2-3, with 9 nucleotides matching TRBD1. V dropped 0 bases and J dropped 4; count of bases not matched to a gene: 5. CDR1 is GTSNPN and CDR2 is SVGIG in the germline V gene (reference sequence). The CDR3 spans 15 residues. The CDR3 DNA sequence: TGTGCCTGGAGTGTATATCGGACAGGGGCAGATACGCAGTATTTT. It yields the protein CAWSVYRTGADTQYF. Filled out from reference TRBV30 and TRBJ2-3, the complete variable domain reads SQTIHQWPATLVQPVGSPLSLECTVEGTSNPNLYWYRQAAGRGLQLLFYSVGIGQISSEVPQNLSASRPQDRQFILSSKKLLLSDSGFYLCAWSVYRTGADTQYFGPGTRLTVL.

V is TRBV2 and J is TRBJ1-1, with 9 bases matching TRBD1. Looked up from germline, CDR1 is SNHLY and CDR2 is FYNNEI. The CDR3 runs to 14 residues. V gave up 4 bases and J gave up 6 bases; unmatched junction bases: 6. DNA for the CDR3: TGTGCCAGCAGTGCGACACAGGGGGCCGCTGAAGCTTTCTTT. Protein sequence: CASSATQGAAEAFF.

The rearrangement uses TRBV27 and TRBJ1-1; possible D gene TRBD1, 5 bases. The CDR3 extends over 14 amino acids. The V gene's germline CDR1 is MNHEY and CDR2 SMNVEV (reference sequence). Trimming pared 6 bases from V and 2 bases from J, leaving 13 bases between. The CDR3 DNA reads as TGTGCCAGCAGATTAGACAGAAGCAACACTGAAGCTTTCTTT. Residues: CASRLDRSNTEAFF.

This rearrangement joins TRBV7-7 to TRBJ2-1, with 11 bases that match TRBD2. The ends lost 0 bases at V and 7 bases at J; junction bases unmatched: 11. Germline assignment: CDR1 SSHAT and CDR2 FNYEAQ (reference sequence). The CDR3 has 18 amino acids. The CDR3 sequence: CASSLAPRTSGGPNEQFF. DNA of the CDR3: TGTGCCAGCAGCTTAGCGCCACGTACTAGCGGGGGACCGAATGAGCAGTTCTTC.

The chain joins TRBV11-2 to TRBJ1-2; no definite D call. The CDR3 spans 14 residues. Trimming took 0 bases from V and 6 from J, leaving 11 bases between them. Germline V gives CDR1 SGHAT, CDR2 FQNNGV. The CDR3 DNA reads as TGTGCCAGCAGCTTAGATGCAGGAAAAGATGGCTACACCTTC. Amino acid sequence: CASSLDAGKDGYTF.

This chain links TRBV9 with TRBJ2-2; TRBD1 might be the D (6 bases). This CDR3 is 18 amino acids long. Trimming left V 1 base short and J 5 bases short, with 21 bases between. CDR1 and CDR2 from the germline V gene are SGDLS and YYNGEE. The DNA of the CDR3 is TGTGCCAGCAGCGTAACGCCGGGACACAGACTCTCTACCGGGGAGCTGTTTTTT. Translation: CASSVTPGHRLSTGELFF.

CDR3 nucleotide sequence: TGTGCCAGCAGCTTAACTGCGGCTTCGGGCACTGAAGCTTTCTTT. This sequence encodes CASSLTAASGTEAFF. V usage is TRBV7-2 and J usage is TRBJ1-1; D is undetermined. The V gene's germline CDR1 is SGHTA and CDR2 FQGNSA. Trimming pared 2 bases from V and 4 bases from J, leaving 14 bases between. The CDR3 consists of 15 residues.

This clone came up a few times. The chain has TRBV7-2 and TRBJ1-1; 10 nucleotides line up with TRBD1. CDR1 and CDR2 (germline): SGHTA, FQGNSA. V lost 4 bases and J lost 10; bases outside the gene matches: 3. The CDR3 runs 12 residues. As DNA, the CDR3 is TGTGCCAGCAGCTCCCGGGACAGGGGAGCTTTCTTT. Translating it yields CASSSRDRGAFF.

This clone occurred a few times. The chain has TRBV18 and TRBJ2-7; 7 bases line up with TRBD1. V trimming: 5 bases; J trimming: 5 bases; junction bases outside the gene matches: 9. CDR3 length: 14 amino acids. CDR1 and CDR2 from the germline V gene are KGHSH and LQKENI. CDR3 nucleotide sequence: TGTGCCAGCTCAGCACGACAGGGTTTAGACGAGCAGTACTTC. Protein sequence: CASSARQGLDEQYF.

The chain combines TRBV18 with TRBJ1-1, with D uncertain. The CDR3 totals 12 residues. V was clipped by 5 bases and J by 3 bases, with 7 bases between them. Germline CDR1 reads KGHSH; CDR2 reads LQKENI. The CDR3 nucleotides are TGTGCCAGCTCATCCCAGGACACTGAAGCTTTCTTT. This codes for CASSSQDTEAFF.

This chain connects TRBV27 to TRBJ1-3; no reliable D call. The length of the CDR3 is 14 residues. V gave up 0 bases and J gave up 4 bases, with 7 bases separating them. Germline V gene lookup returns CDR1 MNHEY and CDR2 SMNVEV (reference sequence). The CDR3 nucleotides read TGTGCCAGCAGTTTATCGGGCAGGGGAAACACCATATATTTT. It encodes CASSLSGRGNTIYF.

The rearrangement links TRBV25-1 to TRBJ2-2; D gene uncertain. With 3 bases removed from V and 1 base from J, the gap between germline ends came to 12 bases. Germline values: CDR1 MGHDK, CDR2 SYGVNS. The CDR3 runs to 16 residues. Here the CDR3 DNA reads TGTGCCAGCAGTGATTCCCCTTCAGGGAACACCGGGGAGCTGTTTTTT. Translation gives CASSDSPSGNTGELFF.

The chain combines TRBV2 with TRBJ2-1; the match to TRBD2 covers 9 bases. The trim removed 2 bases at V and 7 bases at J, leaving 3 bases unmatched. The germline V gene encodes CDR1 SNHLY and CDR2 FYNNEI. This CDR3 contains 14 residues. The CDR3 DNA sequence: TGTGCCAGCAGTGAAAGTGGACTAGCGAATGAGCAGTTCTTC. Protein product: CASSESGLANEQFF.

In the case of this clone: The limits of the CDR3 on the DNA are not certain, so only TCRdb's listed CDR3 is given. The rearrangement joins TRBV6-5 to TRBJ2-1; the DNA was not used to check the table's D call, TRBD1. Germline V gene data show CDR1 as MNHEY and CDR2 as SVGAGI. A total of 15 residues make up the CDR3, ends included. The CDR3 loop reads CASSFFGQGDDEQFF.